This TCR beta chain emerged from a study of blood T cell repertoires in COVID-19. The table came from immunoSEQ multiplex PCR; TCRdb's copy has only in-frame clones and leaves some out. The sample has some 250,000 clones; roughly four fifths are singletons. The germline gives CDR1 MNHEY, CDR2 SMNVEV (reference sequence). V trimming: 2 bases; J trimming: 6 bases; junction bases outside the gene matches: 12. CDR3 length: 16 amino acids. The TCR originated in a woman aged 80 or over with acute or convalescent COVID-19. The chain has TRBV27 and TRBJ2-7, with 8 bases that match TRBD1. Sequencing used peripheral blood. CDR3 residues: CASSLRGDRTSGEQYF. CDR3 nucleotides: TGTGCCAGCAGTTTAAGAGGGGACAGGACGTCGGGCGAGCAGTACTTC.